The sequence of this T cell receptor (beta chain) was determined in a study of regulatory T cells in long-lasting Graves disease. This CDR3 has 15 residues. CDR1 is KGHDR and CDR2 is SFDVKD in the germline V gene. V shed 3 bases, J shed 2 bases, and the junction held 6 bases outside the gene matches. Study-wide results and limits: Newly diagnosed Graves' patients had higher TCR diversity than persistent ones.

The TCR beta library used iRepertoire HTBI primers with Arm-PCR amplification of CDR3. Per the study methods: In the combined samples, under 80 TRBV and 11 to 15 TRBJ segments were identified. MiXCR, applied by TCRdb to the multiplex PCR reads, yields one record per CDR3 protein. These V and J calls are TCRdb output, not the study's own analysis. The sample lists a few hundred thousand distinct CDR3 sequences, 12% seen once, with over 15% in the top ten. This clonotype has a count of ten or more. Its antigen is still unknown. Sample time point: newly diagnosed GD, antithyroid drugs for less than 3 months. Generation of the TCR library employed RNA extracted from PBMCs. These data were likewise used in another study, on T cells in Graves' hyperthyroidism and ophthalmopathy. That investigation notes: The authors' 13 V-J model separated ophthalmopathy from stable hyperthyroidism. Ophthalmopathy, as predicted by the model, came a median roughly 6.5 months after the prediction.

The TCR was taken from a woman aged 18-29 years with Graves disease. V usage is TRBV24-1 and J usage is TRBJ2-7; 7 bases are a match to TRBD1. Source: peripheral blood mononuclear cells (PBMCs), taken at new diagnosis, from a patient treated with antithyroid drugs. As DNA, the CDR3 is TGTGCCACCAGTGATCCTGGACAGGCGACCTACGAGCAGTACTTC. Translation gives CATSDPGQATYEQYF.